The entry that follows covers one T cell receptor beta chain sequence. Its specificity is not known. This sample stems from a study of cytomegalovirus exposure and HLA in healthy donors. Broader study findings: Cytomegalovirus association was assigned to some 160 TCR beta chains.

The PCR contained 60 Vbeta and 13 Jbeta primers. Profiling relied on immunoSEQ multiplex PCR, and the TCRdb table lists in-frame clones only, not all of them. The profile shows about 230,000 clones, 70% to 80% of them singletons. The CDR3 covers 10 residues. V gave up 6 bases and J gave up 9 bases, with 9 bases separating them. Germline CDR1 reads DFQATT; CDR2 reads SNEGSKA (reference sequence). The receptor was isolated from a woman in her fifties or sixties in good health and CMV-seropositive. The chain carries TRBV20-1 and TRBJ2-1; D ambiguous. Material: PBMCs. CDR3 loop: CSAQLGEQFF. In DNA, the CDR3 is TGCAGTGCACAGTTAGGTGAGCAGTTCTTC.